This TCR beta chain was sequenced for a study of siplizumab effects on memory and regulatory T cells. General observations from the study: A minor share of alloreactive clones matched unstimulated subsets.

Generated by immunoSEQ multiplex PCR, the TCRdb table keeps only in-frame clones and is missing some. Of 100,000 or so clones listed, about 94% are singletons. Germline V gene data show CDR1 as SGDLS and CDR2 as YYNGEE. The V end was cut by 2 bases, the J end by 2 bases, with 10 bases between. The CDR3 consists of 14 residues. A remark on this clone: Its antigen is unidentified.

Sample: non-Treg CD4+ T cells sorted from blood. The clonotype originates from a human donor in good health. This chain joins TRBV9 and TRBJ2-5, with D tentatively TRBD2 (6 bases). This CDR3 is CASSVTGTQETQYF. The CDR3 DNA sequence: TGTGCCAGCAGCGTTACCGGGACTCAAGAGACCCAGTACTTC.